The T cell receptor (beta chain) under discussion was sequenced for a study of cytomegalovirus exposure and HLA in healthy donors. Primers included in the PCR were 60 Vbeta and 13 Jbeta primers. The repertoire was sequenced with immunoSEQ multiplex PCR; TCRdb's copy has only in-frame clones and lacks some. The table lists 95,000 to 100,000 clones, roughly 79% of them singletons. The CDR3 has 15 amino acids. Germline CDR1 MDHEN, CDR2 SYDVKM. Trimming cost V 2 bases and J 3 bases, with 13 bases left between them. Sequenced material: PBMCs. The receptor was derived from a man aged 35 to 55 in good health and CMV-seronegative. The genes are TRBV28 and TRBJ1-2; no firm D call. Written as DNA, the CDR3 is TGTGCCAGCAGTTTAGATCCAGGCAGAGACTATGGCTACACCTTC. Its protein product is CASSLDPGRDYGYTF.